The present TCR beta chain was sequenced within a study of blood T cell repertoires in COVID-19. Study overall: There were acute and convalescent COVID-19 samples, and they came from the United States, Italy and Spain. Sources were T cells, B-cell-depleted T cells, or PBMCs; the material itself was cDNA or gDNA.

From germline, CDR1 is LNHDA and CDR2 SQIVND (reference sequence). The ends were cut back, 4 bases at V and 0 bases at J, with 16 bases in the middle. The CDR3 runs 17 residues. Participants spanned ages roughly 18 to 90 years and resided in roughly 22 US areas. Recovered participants had two consecutive negative NP/OP PCR tests, healthcare professional clearance, or symptom resolution. Libraries were prepared by immunoSEQ multiplex PCR; TCRdb keeps only in-frame clonotypes and omits some of them. The data show about 330,000 clones, with roughly 86% seen just once and about 5.7% held by the top ten. The TCR sequence derives from a woman in her thirties who had recovered from COVID-19. The V gene is TRBV19, the J gene TRBJ1-3; D may be TRBD1 (5 bases). The sequencing input was PBMCs or T cells enriched from blood (not recorded which). The CDR3 region has the DNA TGTGCCAGTAGTACACTTACTGGGGCCGGCTCTGGAAACACCATATATTTT. Residues: CASSTLTGAGSGNTIYF.